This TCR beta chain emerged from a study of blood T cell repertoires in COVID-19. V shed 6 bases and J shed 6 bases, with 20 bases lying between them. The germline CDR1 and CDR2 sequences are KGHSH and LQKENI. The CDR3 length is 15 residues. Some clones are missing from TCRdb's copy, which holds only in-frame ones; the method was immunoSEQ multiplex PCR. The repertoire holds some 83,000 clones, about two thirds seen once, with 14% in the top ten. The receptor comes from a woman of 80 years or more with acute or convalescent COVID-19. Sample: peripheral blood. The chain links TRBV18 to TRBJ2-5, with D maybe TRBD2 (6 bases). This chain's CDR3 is CASSPNPGLMKTQYF. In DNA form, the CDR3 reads TGTGCCAGCTCCCCTAACCCCGGACTAATGAAGACCCAGTACTTC.